The 15 T cell receptor beta chains below all came from one sample that was sequenced in a study of control samples from healthy donors and cancer patients. Assay used: immunoSEQ multiplex PCR; TCRdb lists only in-frame clones, some missing. The top ten clones hold roughly 1.3% of a sample with 150,000 to 200,000 clones, around nine tenths of them seen once. The sequenced sample consisted of blood. The receptors originated from a young man in good health.

CDR3 DNA: TGTGCCAGCAGCGTCCGGGACAGGGGCACAGATACGCAGTATTTT. This translates into CASSVRDRGTDTQYF. This chain links TRBV3-1 (or the pseudogene TRBV3-2) with TRBJ2-3; 9 positions match TRBD1. The CDR3 extends over 15 amino acids. The V gene end was trimmed by 5 bases and the J gene end by 1 base; junction bases not matched to a gene: 4. The V gene's germline CDR1 is LGHDT and CDR2 YNNKEL (reference sequence).

This sequence joins TRBV7-8 and TRBJ2-2; no reliable D call. V was cut by 3 bases and J by 2 bases, with 13 bases left in between. CDR1 and CDR2 from the germline V gene are SGHVS and FQNEAQ. The CDR3 totals 16 residues. The CDR3 loop is CASSLGGRSNTGELFF. In DNA, the CDR3 is TGTGCCAGCAGCTTGGGCGGACGGAGCAACACCGGGGAGCTGTTTTTT.

The rearrangement joins TRBV6-4 to TRBJ2-1; perhaps TRBD2 as D (5 bases). Germline V gene data show CDR1 as MRHNA and CDR2 as SNTAGT. The CDR3 sequence is 13 residues long. Trimming shortened V by 2 bases and J by 5 bases, and 7 bases separated the two germline ends. The CDR3 region is CASSDRENNEQFF. CDR3 DNA: TGTGCCAGCAGTGACAGGGAGAACAATGAGCAGTTCTTC.

CDR3 residues: CAISESAGPGPQHF. The CDR3 DNA follows: TGTGCCATCAGTGAGTCGGCAGGGCCGGGGCCCCAGCATTTT. V is TRBV10-3 and J is TRBJ1-5, with a possible D match to TRBD1 (5 bases). The CDR3 spans 14 residues. The germline CDR1 and CDR2 sequences are ENHRY and SYGVKD. Trimming took off 0 bases at V and 9 bases at J, with 12 bases between the two ends.

The chain couples TRBV18 to TRBJ1-1; 11 nucleotides align to TRBD1. From germline, CDR1 is KGHSH and CDR2 LQKENI. CDR3 size: 16 residues. Unmatched junction bases numbered 10, after V lost 6 bases and J lost 4 bases. CDR3 DNA sequence: TGTGCCAGCTCTCGGGGCGGGACAGGGGGTATCACTGAAGCTTTCTTT. Amino acids: CASSRGGTGGITEAFF.

The chain joins TRBV5-6 to TRBJ1-5; 12 bases match TRBD1. There are 17 residues in the CDR3. Germline V gene data show CDR1 as SGHDT and CDR2 as YYEEEE. V lost 4 bases and J lost 2; bases outside the gene matches: 7. Here the CDR3 reads CASSRGTGGRGNQPQHF. The CDR3 DNA reads as TGTGCCAGCAGCCGAGGGACAGGGGGCAGGGGCAATCAGCCCCAGCATTTT. Full variable domain (outside the CDR3, taken from reference TRBV5-6 and TRBJ1-5): DAGVTQSPTHLIKTRGQQVTLRCSPKSGHDTVSWYQQALGQGPQFIFQYYEEEERQRGNFPDRFSGHQFPNYSSELNVNALLLGDSALYLCASSRGTGGRGNQPQHFGDGTRLSIL.

This clone appeared once. V gene TRBV7-3 combines with J gene TRBJ2-7; the D is unclear. Germline V CDR1 and CDR2: SGHTA, FQGTGA. The CDR3 has 9 residues. V was trimmed by 8 bases and J by 6 bases, leaving 5 bases between them. The CDR3 bases are TGTGCCAGCCTTTTCGAGCAGTACTTC. Protein sequence: CASLFEQYF.

The chain couples TRBV27 to TRBJ2-3, with D possibly being TRBD1 (5 bases). The CDR3 is 14 residues long. Germline CDR1 is MNHEY and CDR2 is SMNVEV (reference sequence). Between the trimmed V and J ends, which lost 1 base and 5 bases, there was a span of 10 bases. CDR3 sequence (DNA): TGTGCCAGCAGTTTATTAGGGGTGGGAGATACGCAGTATTTT. Translating it yields CASSLLGVGDTQYF.

The chain combines TRBV5-4 with TRBJ2-3; TRBD2 matches at 13 bases. Germline V CDR1 and CDR2: SGHNT, YYREEE (reference sequence). The CDR3 covers 15 residues. V was pared by 5 bases and J by 4 bases, with 4 bases of the junction left unmatched. The CDR3 loop is CASRIGLAGADTQYF. CDR3 DNA sequence: TGTGCCAGCAGAATCGGACTAGCGGGGGCAGATACGCAGTATTTT.

The chain employs TRBV2 and TRBJ1-1; no reliable D call. The CDR3 consists of 13 residues. Germline values: CDR1 SNHLY, CDR2 FYNNEI. V lost 6 bases and J lost 7, with 15 bases in between. CDR3 bases: TGTGCCAGCAGCGCCGCCTTTGGGGATGAAGCTTTCTTT. Protein product: CASSAAFGDEAFF.

The genes are TRBV6-1 and TRBJ1-1, with a tentative D call TRBD1 (5 bases). The germline V and J ends were trimmed by 2 bases and 2 bases, with 15 bases remaining between them. This CDR3 comprises 16 residues. From germline, CDR1 is MNHNS and CDR2 SASEGT. CDR3 residues: CASSENGWDPNTEAFF. CDR3 coding DNA: TGTGCCAGCAGTGAAAATGGTTGGGACCCAAACACTGAAGCTTTCTTT.

This chain joins TRBV9 and TRBJ2-6; D is ambiguous. This CDR3 is 14 amino acids long. Trimming pared 3 bases from V and 0 bases from J, leaving 4 bases between. The V gene's germline CDR1 is SGDLS and CDR2 YYNGEE. The CDR3 sequence: CASSGGSGANVLTF. The DNA for the CDR3 is TGTGCCAGCAGCGGGGGCTCTGGGGCCAACGTCCTGACTTTC. Supplemented by reference TRBV9 and TRBJ2-6, the full variable domain reads DSGVTQTPKHLITATGQRVTLRCSPRSGDLSVYWYQQSLDQGLQFLIQYYNGEERAKGNILERFSAQQFPDLHSELNLSSLELGDSALYFCASSGGSGANVLTFGAGSRLTVL.

CDR3 bases: TGTGCCACCAGCGGGAACCTGGCAGATACGCAGTATTTT. Amino acids: CATSGNLADTQYF. The chain has TRBV24-1 and TRBJ2-3; D may be TRBD2 (5 bases). V shed 7 bases and J shed 4 bases, with 11 bases lying between them. The CDR3 covers 13 residues. Germline-derived CDR1 and CDR2 are KGHDR and SFDVKD.

This rearrangement joins TRBV7-9 to TRBJ2-3; 8 nucleotides agree with TRBD2. Trimming cost V 7 bases and J 2 bases; bases outside gene matches: 8. This CDR3 has 15 residues. The germline gives CDR1 SEHNR, CDR2 FQNEAQ (reference sequence). The CDR3 protein is CASTIAGTNTDTQYF. The CDR3 nucleotides read TGTGCCAGCACCATAGCGGGGACGAACACAGATACGCAGTATTTT.

V usage is TRBV21-1 and J usage is TRBJ2-3; the listed D gene, TRBD2, was not tested against the DNA. TRBV21-1 is tagged as a pseudogene. The CDR3 loop spans 19 amino acids. CDR3 residues: CASSTHRSSGTCGSDTQYF. The CDR3 bases are TGTGCCAGCAGCACCCACCGTTCTAGCGGGACCTGTGGGTCAGATACGCAGTATTTT.